The rows below give T cell receptor beta chains drawn from one sample of a study of T cells after yellow fever vaccination. TCRdb recomputed calls from the 5' RACE reads with MiXCR, one row per CDR3 protein. In the table there are hundreds of thousands of distinct CDR3 sequences, over 4% of which are singletons. The starting material was PBMCs, obtained 5 days after the yellow fever booster vaccination. These receptors originate from a man between 18 and 35 years old who received the YFV17D yellow fever vaccine. Each CDR3 is given with its conserved first and last residue. Fields, in order: V gene, J gene, clone size, D gene, CDR3 protein, CDR3 DNA. The D gene is left open where the match is weak. Size is stated for part of the rows, as once, few or many counts, or as a class when the clone is expanded.

V: TRBV7-3
J: TRBJ2-1
size: few
D: TRBD2
CDR3: CASSPTSGGASRNEQFF
DNA: TGTGCCAGCAGCCCGACTAGCGGGGGGGCGTCTAGGAATGAGCAGTTCTTC

V: TRBV14
J: TRBJ2-5
size: -
D: TRBD2
CDR3: CASSQEVGLAGETQYF
DNA: TGTGCCAGCAGCCAAGAGGTTGGACTAGCCGGGGAGACCCAGTACTTC

V: TRBV5-6
J: TRBJ1-5
size: -
D: -
CDR3: CASSLQGFSNQPQHF
DNA: TGTGCCAGCAGCTTACAGGGATTCAGCAATCAGCCCCAGCATTTT

V: TRBV5-1
J: TRBJ2-2
size: -
D: TRBD1
CDR3: CASLRPGTGDTGELFF
DNA: TGCGCCAGCCTTCGCCCCGGGACAGGGGACACCGGGGAGCTGTTTTTT

V: TRBV7-2
J: TRBJ2-2
size: -
D: -
CDR3: CASSPGARGGELFF
DNA: TGTGCCAGCAGCCCCGGGGCCCGGGGCGGGGAGCTGTTTTTT

V: TRBV10-3
J: TRBJ2-5
size: many
D: -
CDR3: CAIRQPNQETQYF
DNA: TGTGCCATTCGACAGCCGAACCAAGAGACCCAGTACTTC

V: TRBV5-1
J: TRBJ1-1
size: -
D: -
CDR3: CASSLEQGTEAFF
DNA: TGCGCCAGCAGCTTGGAACAGGGCACTGAAGCTTTCTTT

V: TRBV6-2/TRBV6-3
J: TRBJ1-1
size: many
D: -
CDR3: CASSPQYTEAFF
DNA: TGTGCCAGCAGCCCACAGTACACTGAAGCTTTCTTT

V: TRBV2
J: TRBJ2-5
size: few
D: -
CDR3: CASAWTVAVETQYF
DNA: TGTGCCAGCGCTTGGACCGTTGCGGTAGAGACCCAGTACTTC

V: TRBV12-3/TRBV12-4
J: TRBJ2-2
size: few
D: TRBD2
CDR3: CASSLGLAGGLWTGELFF
DNA: TGTGCCAGCAGCTTAGGACTAGCGGGGGGGCTGTGGACCGGGGAGCTGTTTTTT

V: TRBV5-1
J: TRBJ1-4
size: few
D: TRBD1
CDR3: CASSEKQGAFNEKLFF
DNA: TGCGCCAGCAGCGAGAAACAGGGGGCGTTTAATGAAAAACTGTTTTTT

V: TRBV30
J: TRBJ2-7
size: few
D: TRBD1
CDR3: CAWSVGTEGIYEQYF
DNA: TGTGCCTGGAGTGTCGGGACAGAGGGCATCTACGAGCAGTACTTC

V: TRBV7-2
J: TRBJ2-7
size: -
D: -
CDR3: CASSLRSRAFGEQYF
DNA: TGTGCCAGCAGCTTACGGTCCAGGGCTTTTGGGGAGCAGTACTTC

V: TRBV7-9
J: TRBJ2-5
size: few
D: -
CDR3: CASSPDPRRDSPWGELAF
DNA: TGTGCCAGCAGCCCCGACCCCCGCAGGGACTCGCCCTGGGGCGAGTTGGCTTTC

V: TRBV6-5
J: TRBJ2-1
size: -
D: TRBD2
CDR3: CASSSLRGIYNEQFF
DNA: TGTGCCAGCAGTTCTTTGCGGGGGATCTACAATGAGCAGTTCTTC

V: TRBV5-4
J: TRBJ1-6
size: -
D: -
CDR3: CASSPPGEVGYSPLHF
DNA: TGTGCCAGCAGCCCCCCGGGGGAAGTCGGATATTCACCCCTCCACTTT

V: TRBV20-1
J: TRBJ1-2
size: -
D: -
CDR3: CSARQISGELEFYGYTF
DNA: TGCAGTGCTAGGCAGATCTCCGGCGAGCTTGAATTCTATGGCTACACCTTC

V: TRBV7-9
J: TRBJ1-2
size: -
D: -
CDR3: CASSLGTEDGYTF
DNA: TGTGCCAGCAGCTTAGGGACGGAGGATGGCTACACCTTC

V: TRBV12-3/TRBV12-4
J: TRBJ2-7
size: few
D: -
CDR3: CASSLVPSYEQYF
DNA: TGTGCCAGCAGTTTAGTACCCTCCTACGAGCAGTACTTC

V: TRBV5-1
J: TRBJ2-5
size: many
D: -
CDR3: CASSFGQGETQYF
DNA: TGCGCCAGCAGCTTTGGGCAGGGAGAGACCCAGTACTTC

V: TRBV12-3/TRBV12-4
J: TRBJ1-2
size: few
D: -
CDR3: CASSSRGRSYGYTF
DNA: TGTGCCAGCAGCTCTAGAGGACGGAGCTATGGCTACACCTTC

V: TRBV9
J: TRBJ2-2
size: few
D: -
CDR3: CASSVFSATGELFF
DNA: TGTGCCAGCAGCGTTTTCTCGGCGACCGGGGAGCTGTTTTTT

V: TRBV6-1
J: TRBJ2-5
size: many
D: -
CDR3: CASSESGGWETQYF
DNA: TGTGCCAGCAGTGAATCGGGCGGGTGGGAGACCCAGTACTTC

V: TRBV10-3
J: TRBJ1-2
size: -
D: TRBD1
CDR3: CAIRGSGTGDGYTF
DNA: TGTGCCATCAGGGGATCCGGGACAGGGGATGGCTACACCTTC

V: TRBV11-2
J: TRBJ2-5
size: few
D: -
CDR3: CASREWGQETQYF
DNA: TGTGCCAGCAGGGAGTGGGGGCAAGAGACCCAGTACTTC

V: TRBV7-9
J: TRBJ1-1
size: -
D: -
CDR3: CASTEGRGLVEAFF
DNA: TGTGCCAGCACCGAGGGGAGGGGGTTGGTTGAAGCTTTCTTT

V: TRBV6-6
J: TRBJ1-5
size: few
D: -
CDR3: CASSYSGETRQPQHF
DNA: TGTGCCAGCAGTTACTCGGGGGAGACACGTCAGCCCCAGCATTTT

V: TRBV5-1
J: TRBJ2-1
size: -
D: TRBD2
CDR3: CASSERGGLEQFF
DNA: TGCGCCAGCTCAGAGCGGGGGGGCCTTGAGCAGTTCTTC

V: TRBV18
J: TRBJ1-2
size: few
D: TRBD1
CDR3: CASSIIGQGARIYGYTF
DNA: TGTGCCAGCTCAATTATAGGACAGGGGGCGCGGATCTATGGCTACACCTTC

V: TRBV10-3
J: TRBJ2-5
size: few
D: -
CDR3: CAIAPGTHLETQYF
DNA: TGTGCCATCGCTCCCGGGACCCACCTAGAGACCCAGTACTTC

V: TRBV5-1
J: TRBJ1-2
size: many
D: -
CDR3: CASSLSDSTNYGYTF
DNA: TGCGCCAGCAGCTTGTCGGACAGCACTAACTATGGCTACACCTTC